This TCR beta chain was captured in a study of beta chain features in type 1 diabetes. About the research overall: Researchers looked at 95 million to 140 million sorted cells across all samples.

The entirety of the isolated RNA underwent reverse transcription, so expressed TCRB transcripts were sequenced. TCRdb's copy holds only in-frame clones and misses some; the assay was immunoSEQ multiplex PCR. This table holds 250,000 to 300,000 clones, around 7.8% found once. Trimming took off 6 bases at V and 0 bases at J, with 11 bases between the two ends. Germline CDR1 and CDR2: SNHLY and FYNNEI. The CDR3 spans 14 residues. Whole-study results and caveats: HLA influence on TCRB rearrangement stayed unresolved here.

This clone has more than one count but fewer than ten. The antigen remains undetermined. The chain combines TRBV2 with TRBJ1-2, with D possibly TRBD1 on 5 matching bases. Sequencing was performed on central memory CD4+ T cells from blood. The receptor's source is a woman aged 18 to 35 in good health. The CDR3 region has the DNA TGTGCCAGCAGCTTACAGGCGGCTAACTATGGCTACACCTTC. It is translated as CASSLQAANYGYTF.